A single sample gave rise to the 25 T cell receptor beta chains below, sequenced in a study of blood T cell repertoires in COVID-19. Assay: immunoSEQ multiplex PCR; the TCRdb copy retains only in-frame clones and omits some. Altogether a few hundred thousand clones are present, 80% to 90% being singletons, with the ten largest covering approximately 10%. The source material was PBMCs or T cells enriched from blood (not recorded which). The receptor set was obtained from a woman between 50 and 59 years old who had recovered from COVID-19.

This clone has a single count. The chain carries TRBV9 and TRBJ2-7, with 8 positions matching TRBD1. Germline assignment: CDR1 SGDLS and CDR2 YYNGEE. Losses at the gene ends were 8 bases for V and 6 bases for J; bases not matched to a gene: 7. The CDR3 consists of 12 residues. The CDR3 DNA follows: TGTGCCAGGAGGACAGGGAAGTCCGAGCAGTACTTC. It specifies CARRTGKSEQYF.

J is TRBJ2-5 and V is TRBV11-2; tentatively, D is TRBD2 (6 bases). Deletions cut 4 bases from V and 5 bases from J, with 17 bases between. Germline loops: CDR1 SGHAT, CDR2 FQNNGV. CDR3 length: 15 amino acids. The CDR3: CASSSEGTAWETQYF. The CDR3 DNA sequence: TGTGCCAGCAGCTCGGAGGGGACGGCCTGGGAGACCCAGTACTTC.

The V gene is TRBV5-1, the J gene TRBJ1-3, with a weak D call TRBD1 (6 bases). This CDR3 has 15 amino acids. Trimming removed 1 base from V and 5 bases from J, with 13 bases in between. Germline loops: CDR1 SGHRS, CDR2 YFSETQ. CDR3 sequence (DNA): TGCGCCAGCAGCTTGTCGTGGGGGGGCCGAAACACCATATATTTT. This gives the protein CASSLSWGGRNTIYF.

About this clone itself: The identical CDR3 is also encoded by other nucleotide sequences in the sample. The V gene is TRBV5-1, the J gene TRBJ1-1; weak D call: TRBD1 (6 bases). CDR1 is SGHRS and CDR2 is YFSETQ in the germline V gene. This CDR3 contains 13 residues. The ends were cut back, 3 bases at V and 1 base at J, with 7 bases in the middle. This chain's CDR3 is CASSSGQNTEAFF. CDR3 nucleotides: TGCGCCAGCAGCTCGGGACAGAACACTGAAGCTTTCTTT.

The DNA for the CDR3 is TGTGCCAGCAGAAGTATGGCAGGATCTCAGCCCCAGCATTTT. It encodes CASRSMAGSQPQHF. The rearrangement joins TRBV2 to TRBJ1-5, with D unresolved. This CDR3 spans 14 amino acids. Trimming left V 6 bases short and J 6 bases short, with 15 bases between. The germline gives CDR1 SNHLY, CDR2 FYNNEI.

V gene TRBV4-1 combines with J gene TRBJ2-7; D ambiguous. The CDR3 totals 13 residues. V lost 0 bases, J lost 5 bases, and 8 bases lay in between. Germline V gene sequence: CDR1 MGHRA, CDR2 YSYEKL. The DNA for the CDR3 is TGCGCCAGCAGCCAAGAGGCCCGGGACGAGCAGTACTTC. Residues: CASSQEARDEQYF.

This chain connects TRBV2 to TRBJ2-7; D possibly corresponds to TRBD2 (6 bases). Trimming pared 4 bases from V and 6 bases from J, leaving 10 bases between. Germline values: CDR1 SNHLY, CDR2 FYNNEI. This CDR3 comprises 12 residues. This chain's CDR3 is CASSAYGGEQYF. CDR3 DNA sequence: TGTGCCAGCAGTGCATACGGGGGCGAGCAGTACTTC. The full variable domain, with the rest looked up from reference TRBV2 and TRBJ2-7, is EPEVTQTPSHQVTQMGQEVILRCVPISNHLYFYWYRQILGQKVEFLVSFYNNEISEKSEIFDDQFSVERPDGSNFTLKIRSTKLEDSAMYFCASSAYGGEQYFGPGTRLTVT.

The chain has TRBV5-1 and TRBJ1-1, with 10 nucleotides matching TRBD1. Germline trimming cut 0 bases from V and 5 bases from J; bases unmatched to any gene: 4. CDR1 is SGHRS and CDR2 is YFSETQ in the germline V gene. The CDR3 runs to 15 residues. CDR3 in DNA: TGCGCCAGCAGCTTGGTGGGGACAGGGGTGACTGAAGCTTTCTTT. This encodes CASSLVGTGVTEAFF. Combining the CDR3 with reference TRBV5-1 and TRBJ1-1 gives the whole variable domain KAGVTQTPRYLIKTRGQQVTLSCSPISGHRSVSWYQQTPGQGLQFLFEYFSETQRNKGNFPGRFSGRQFSNSRSEMNVSTLELGDSALYLCASSLVGTGVTEAFFGQGTRLTVV.

The rearrangement uses TRBV5-1 and TRBJ2-7, with a possible D match to TRBD1 (6 bases). Per the germline V gene, CDR1 is SGHRS and CDR2 is YFSETQ. V shed 2 bases and J shed 6 bases, with 15 bases lying between them. The CDR3 extends over 14 amino acids. CDR3 in amino acids: CASSFDRLGIEQYF. The CDR3 bases are TGCGCCAGCAGCTTTGACAGGTTAGGAATCGAGCAGTACTTC.

This chain joins TRBV5-6 and TRBJ2-7; tentatively, D is TRBD1 (5 bases). CDR3 length: 14 residues. Trimming shortened V by 0 bases and J by 4 bases, and 11 bases separated the two germline ends. Germline V gene sequence: CDR1 SGHDT, CDR2 YYEEEE. The CDR3 sequence: CASSLEQALYEQYF. DNA for the CDR3: TGTGCCAGCAGCTTGGAACAGGCCCTTTACGAGCAGTACTTC.

This clone showed up just once. CDR3: CASSLGSASNEQFF. As DNA, the CDR3 is TGCGCCAGCAGCTTGGGGAGCGCTTCAAATGAGCAGTTCTTC. This chain uses TRBV5-1 with TRBJ2-1, with no clear D. V was trimmed by 0 bases and J by 7 bases, leaving 11 bases between them. The CDR3 has 14 residues. Germline values: CDR1 SGHRS, CDR2 YFSETQ.

The chain is built from TRBV18 and TRBJ1-3; unclear D gene. This CDR3 comprises 14 residues. Trimming removed 3 bases at V and 8 bases at J, with 14 bases between. CDR1 is KGHSH, CDR2 LQKENI, per germline. The CDR3 here is CASSPGREIDTIYF. The CDR3 DNA follows: TGTGCCAGCTCACCGGGGAGGGAAATAGACACCATATATTTT.

The chain couples TRBV21-1 to TRBJ1-2; the table's D call of TRBD1 was not tested on the DNA. TRBV21-1 is recorded as a pseudogene. The CDR3 extends over 14 amino acids. CDR3 loop: CASPHQGLIYGYTF. Written as DNA, the CDR3 is TGTGCCAGCCCCCATCAGGGGCTGATCTATGGCTACACCTTC.

This clone came up once. V usage is TRBV27 and J usage is TRBJ1-5; the D is unclear. CDR1 is MNHEY and CDR2 is SMNVEV in the germline V gene (reference sequence). This CDR3 has 18 amino acids. The germline V and J ends were trimmed by 2 bases and 4 bases, with 21 bases remaining between them. The CDR3 sequence is CASSLAGPDVVRNQPQHF. The CDR3 region has the DNA TGTGCCAGCAGTTTAGCGGGCCCAGATGTAGTTAGAAATCAGCCCCAGCATTTT.

The J gene is TRBJ1-2, the V gene TRBV7-2; unclear D gene. The CDR3 sequence is 12 residues long. CDR1 SGHTA and CDR2 FQGNSA come from the germline V gene. V gave up 6 bases and J gave up 1 base, with 6 bases separating them. The chain's CDR3 is CASRTLNYGYTF. DNA for the CDR3: TGTGCCAGCAGGACACTTAACTATGGCTACACCTTC.

The CDR3 nucleotides read TGTGCCAGCAGAAAAACGGGGGGGACCACCGGGGAGCTGTTTTTT. This sequence encodes CASRKTGGTTGELFF. V gene TRBV7-9 combines with J gene TRBJ2-2; 8 bases map to TRBD2. Germline V gene lookup returns CDR1 SEHNR and CDR2 FQNEAQ (reference sequence). With 6 bases clipped from V and 4 bases from J, the junction kept 7 bases outside the gene matches. The CDR3 contains 15 residues.

V gene TRBV5-6 combines with J gene TRBJ1-2; TRBD1 matches 9 bases. V lost 4 bases to trimming and J lost 6 bases; unmatched junction nucleotides: 10. This CDR3 is 15 amino acids long. Germline V gives CDR1 SGHDT, CDR2 YYEEEE. As DNA, the CDR3 is TGTGCCAGCAGCGGTGGACAGGGGAAGTTGGATGGCTACACCTTC. Its protein product is CASSGGQGKLDGYTF.

The rearrangement links TRBV9 to TRBJ1-3, with D unclear. CDR1 and CDR2 from the germline V gene are SGDLS and YYNGEE. The CDR3 consists of 14 residues. Deletions cut 3 bases from V and 0 bases from J, with 7 bases between. CDR3 DNA: TGTGCCAGCAGCGCGATACTCTCTGGAAACACCATATATTTT. This encodes CASSAILSGNTIYF.

The V call is TRBV12-5, the J call TRBJ1-1, with D unresolved. V dropped 8 bases and J dropped 3 bases, with 7 bases sitting between them. The CDR3 totals 11 residues. Germline CDR1 reads LGHNT; CDR2 reads FRNRAP. For the CDR3, the DNA is TGTGCTAGTCGCGGAGACACTGAAGCTTTCTTT. Protein sequence: CASRGDTEAFF.

V usage is TRBV18 and J usage is TRBJ1-2, with 9 bases lining up with TRBD1. CDR1 is KGHSH and CDR2 is LQKENI in the germline V gene. The CDR3 loop spans 14 amino acids. Germline trimming cut 5 bases from V and 8 bases from J; bases unmatched to any gene: 9. The CDR3 sequence: CASSSSGTGPGYTF. The CDR3 region has the DNA TGTGCCAGCTCATCTTCCGGGACAGGGCCCGGCTACACCTTC.

This clone was picked up a small number of times. V is TRBV7-9 and J is TRBJ2-3, with 9 bases matching TRBD2. The CDR3 is 13 amino acids. CDR1 is SEHNR and CDR2 is FQNEAQ in the germline V gene (reference sequence). The junction had 7 bases not matched to a gene; V was cut back by 1 base and J by 14 bases. The CDR3 here is CASSLVSAGGPYF. The CDR3 nucleotides are TGTGCCAGCAGCTTAGTATCTGCGGGGGGGCCGTATTTT.

V usage is TRBV6-5 and J usage is TRBJ1-5, with 8 bases fitting TRBD1. J gave up 4 bases and V 4 bases, and 6 bases lay outside the gene matches. Germline-derived CDR1 and CDR2 are MNHEY and SVGAGI. This CDR3 is 15 amino acids long. The CDR3 protein is CASSSDRVPNQPQHF. In DNA, the CDR3 is TGTGCCAGCAGTTCGGACAGGGTCCCAAATCAGCCCCAGCATTTT.

A single count supports this clone. The J gene is TRBJ2-1, the V gene TRBV4-2; D perhaps matches TRBD2 (6 bases). The CDR3 has 15 residues. V lost 1 base and J lost 10, with 17 bases in between. CDR1 LGHNA and CDR2 YNFKEQ come from the germline V gene. CDR3 residues: CASSQGWDSNREQFF. The CDR3 nucleotides are TGTGCCAGCAGCCAAGGGTGGGACTCCAATCGGGAGCAGTTCTTC.

The rearrangement links TRBV6-2 or TRBV6-3 to TRBJ1-6; perhaps TRBD1 as D (5 bases). The V end was cut by 4 bases, the J end by 7 bases, with 8 bases between. CDR1 is MNHEY and CDR2 is SVGEGT in the germline V gene. This CDR3 is 13 amino acids long. The CDR3 is CASSWGGNSPLHF. DNA of the CDR3: TGTGCCAGCAGTTGGGGGGGGAATTCACCCCTCCACTTT.

The chain employs TRBV5-4 and TRBJ1-1; D unclear. V was trimmed by 0 bases and J by 4 bases, leaving 10 bases between them. Germline CDR1 and CDR2: SGHNT and YYREEE (reference sequence). The CDR3 runs to 14 residues. The CDR3 is CASSLDTVSTEAFF. CDR3 coding DNA: TGTGCCAGCAGCTTGGATACAGTGTCCACTGAAGCTTTCTTT.